The source of this T cell receptor (beta chain) is a study of STAT3 mutations in large granular lymphocyte leukemia. This clone was seen more than once but under ten times. Its target is unknown. Findings and limits, study-wide: Clonal expansion was inferred from samples taken at other timepoints. Variable sampling intervals and differing treatment regimens complicated linking therapy response to TCR clonal burden changes. Every T-LGLL patient had at least one immunodominant TCRbeta clonotype. Persisting codominant clonotypes may have hidden a small pathogenic clone.

TCRbeta libraries averaged around 38,000 productive templates per sample. Assay: immunoSEQ multiplex PCR; the TCRdb copy retains only in-frame clones and omits some. The repertoire has approximately 3,800 clones, about two fifths of them found once; the top ten carry 85%. The sample taken for sequencing was peripheral blood mononuclear cells. This TCR was sampled from a man aged 55 to 70 with T-cell large granular lymphocyte leukemia. Some clones in this sample may be carry-over from other donors' samples.

The CDR3 DNA is TGTGCCAGCAGCCAAAGACTAGCGGGGGTTAGCACAGATACGCAGTATTTT. It codes for CASSQRLAGVSTDTQYF. V usage is TRBV5-4 and J usage is TRBJ2-3; 12 positions match TRBD2. The CDR3 sequence is 17 residues long. CDR1 and CDR2 (germline): SGHNT, YYREEE (reference sequence). The junction had 6 bases not matched to a gene; V was cut back by 4 bases and J by 0 bases.